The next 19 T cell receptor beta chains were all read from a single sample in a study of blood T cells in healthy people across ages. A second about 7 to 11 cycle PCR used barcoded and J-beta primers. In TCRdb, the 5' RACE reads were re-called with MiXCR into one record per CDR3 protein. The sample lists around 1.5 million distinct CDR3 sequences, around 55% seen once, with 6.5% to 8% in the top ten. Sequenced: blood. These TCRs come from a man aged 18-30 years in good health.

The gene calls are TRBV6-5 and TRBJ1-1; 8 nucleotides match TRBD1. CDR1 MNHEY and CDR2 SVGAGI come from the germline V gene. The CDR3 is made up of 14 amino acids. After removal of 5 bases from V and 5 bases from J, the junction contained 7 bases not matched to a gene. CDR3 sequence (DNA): TGTGCCAGCAGTATCACAGGGGGAAGGACTGAAGCTTTCTTT. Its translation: CASSITGGRTEAFF.

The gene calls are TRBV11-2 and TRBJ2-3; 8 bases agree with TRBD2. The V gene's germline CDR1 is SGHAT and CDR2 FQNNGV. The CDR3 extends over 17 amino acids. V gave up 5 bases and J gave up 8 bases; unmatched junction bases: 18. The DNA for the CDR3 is TGTGCCAGCAGCCCCCGGACCGGGAGGGGGGGAGCAGCTACGCAGTATTTT. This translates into CASSPRTGRGGAATQYF.

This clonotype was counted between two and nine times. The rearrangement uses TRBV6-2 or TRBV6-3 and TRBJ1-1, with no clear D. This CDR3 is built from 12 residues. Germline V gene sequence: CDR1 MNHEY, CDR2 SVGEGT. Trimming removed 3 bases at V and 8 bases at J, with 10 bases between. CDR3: CASSYSAGEAFF. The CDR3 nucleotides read TGTGCCAGCAGTTATTCGGCGGGGGAAGCTTTCTTT.

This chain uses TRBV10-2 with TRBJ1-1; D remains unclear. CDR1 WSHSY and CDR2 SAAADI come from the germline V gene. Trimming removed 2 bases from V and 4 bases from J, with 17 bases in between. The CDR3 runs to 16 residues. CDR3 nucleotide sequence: TGCGCCAGCAGTGAGAAGGCACCCCTGGAGATCACTGAAGCTTTCTTT. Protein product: CASSEKAPLEITEAFF.

The CDR3 bases are TGCAGTGCTAGCTGGACAGGGGAGGACGAGCAGTACTTC. Its translation is CSASWTGEDEQYF. The V and J genes are TRBV20-1 and TRBJ2-7; TRBD1 agrees at 9 bases. Germline V gene sequence: CDR1 DFQATT, CDR2 SNEGSKA (reference sequence). V gave up 3 bases and J gave up 5 bases; unmatched junction bases: 5. There are 13 residues in the CDR3.

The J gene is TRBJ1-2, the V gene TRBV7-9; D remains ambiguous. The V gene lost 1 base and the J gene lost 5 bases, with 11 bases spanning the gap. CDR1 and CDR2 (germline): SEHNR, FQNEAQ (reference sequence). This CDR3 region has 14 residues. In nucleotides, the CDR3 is TGTGCCAGCAGCTTAGTTGGGGTTGGGTATGGCTACACCTTC. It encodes CASSLVGVGYGYTF.

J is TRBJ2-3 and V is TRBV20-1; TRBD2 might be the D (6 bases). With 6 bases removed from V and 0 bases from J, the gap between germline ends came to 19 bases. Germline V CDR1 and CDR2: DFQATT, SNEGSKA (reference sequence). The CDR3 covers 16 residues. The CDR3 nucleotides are TGCAGTGCCGGAGGGTTAGCGGCCTCTAGCACAGATACGCAGTATTTT. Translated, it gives CSAGGLAASSTDTQYF.

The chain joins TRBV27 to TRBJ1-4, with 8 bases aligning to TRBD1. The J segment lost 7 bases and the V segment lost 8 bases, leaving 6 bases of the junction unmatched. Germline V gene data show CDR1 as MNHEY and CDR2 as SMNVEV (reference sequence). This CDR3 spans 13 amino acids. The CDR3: CASGDRGGEKLFF. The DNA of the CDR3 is TGTGCCAGCGGTGACAGGGGTGGTGAAAAACTGTTTTTT.

CDR3 in DNA: TGTGCCAGCAGTCCACTTGGGCAAGGGGCGAGCAATCAGCCCCAGCATTTT. It translates to CASSPLGQGASNQPQHF. V is TRBV27 and J is TRBJ1-5; TRBD1 is a possible D gene (5 bases). Germline V gene sequence: CDR1 MNHEY, CDR2 SMNVEV (reference sequence). The length of the CDR3 is 17 residues. V was pared by 5 bases and J by 1 base, with 18 bases between.

The CDR3 nucleotides read TGTGCCAGCAGTCCATGGACAGGAACCCAAGAGACCCAGTACTTC. This translates into CASSPWTGTQETQYF. This chain links TRBV27 with TRBJ2-5; 7 nucleotides align to TRBD1. Germline V gives CDR1 MNHEY, CDR2 SMNVEV (reference sequence). The J segment lost 1 base and the V segment lost 5 bases, leaving 7 bases of the junction unmatched. The CDR3 contains 15 residues.

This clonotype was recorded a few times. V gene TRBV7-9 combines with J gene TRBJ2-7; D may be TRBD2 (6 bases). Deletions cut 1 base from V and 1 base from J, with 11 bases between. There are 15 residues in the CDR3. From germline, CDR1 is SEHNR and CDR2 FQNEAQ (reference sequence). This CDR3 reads CASSLVEGLSYEQYF. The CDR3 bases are TGTGCCAGCAGCTTAGTTGAGGGACTTTCCTACGAGCAGTACTTC.

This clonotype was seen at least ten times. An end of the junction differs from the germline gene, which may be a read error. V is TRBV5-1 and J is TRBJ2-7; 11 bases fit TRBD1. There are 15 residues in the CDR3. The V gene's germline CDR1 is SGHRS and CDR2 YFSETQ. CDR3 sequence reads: CASSLGTGGSYEQYF. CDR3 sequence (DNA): TGTGCCAGCAGTTTAGGGACAGGGGGCTCCTACGAGCAGTACTTC.

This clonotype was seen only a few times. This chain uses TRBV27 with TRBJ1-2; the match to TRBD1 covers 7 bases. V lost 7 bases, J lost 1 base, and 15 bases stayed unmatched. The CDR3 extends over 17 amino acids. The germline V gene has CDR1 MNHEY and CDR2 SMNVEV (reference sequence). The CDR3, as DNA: TGTGCCAGCACCCCATCTTCATGGACAGGAGATAACTATGGCTACACCTTC. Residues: CASTPSSWTGDNYGYTF.

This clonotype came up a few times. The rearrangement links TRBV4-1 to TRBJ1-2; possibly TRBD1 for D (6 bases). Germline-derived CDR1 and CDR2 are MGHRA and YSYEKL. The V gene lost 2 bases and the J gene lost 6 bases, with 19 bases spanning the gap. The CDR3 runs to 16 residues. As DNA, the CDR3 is TGCGCCAGCAGCCAAATTGGGGGGCCCCCACAAAATGGCTACACCTTC. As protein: CASSQIGGPPQNGYTF.

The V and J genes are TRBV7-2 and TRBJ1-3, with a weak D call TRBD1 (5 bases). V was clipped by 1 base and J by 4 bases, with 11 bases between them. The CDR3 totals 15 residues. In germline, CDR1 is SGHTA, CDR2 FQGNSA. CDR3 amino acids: CASSLVGVAGNTIYF. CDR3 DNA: TGTGCCAGCAGCTTAGTGGGGGTTGCGGGAAACACCATATATTTT.

CDR3 loop: CASSQTGGPEDTQYF. The CDR3 DNA follows: TGCGCCAGCAGCCAGACGGGGGGGCCAGAAGATACGCAGTATTTT. The chain combines TRBV5-1 with TRBJ2-3; 8 nucleotides agree with TRBD2. The CDR3 extends over 15 amino acids. Germline CDR1 and CDR2: SGHRS and YFSETQ. V trimming: 4 bases; J trimming: 5 bases; junction bases outside the gene matches: 9.

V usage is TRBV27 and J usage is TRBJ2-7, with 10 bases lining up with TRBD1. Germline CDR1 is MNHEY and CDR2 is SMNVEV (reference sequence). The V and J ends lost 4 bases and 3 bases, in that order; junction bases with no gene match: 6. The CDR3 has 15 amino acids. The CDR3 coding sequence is TGTGCCAGCAGTTATGGGACAGGGGTCCGCTACGAGCAGTACTTC. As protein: CASSYGTGVRYEQYF.

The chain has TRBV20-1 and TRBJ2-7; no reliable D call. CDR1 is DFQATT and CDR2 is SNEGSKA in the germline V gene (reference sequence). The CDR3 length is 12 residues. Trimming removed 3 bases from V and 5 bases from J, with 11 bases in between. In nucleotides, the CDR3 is TGCAGTGCTAGTCCCCAGGAGAACGAGCAGTACTTC. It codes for CSASPQENEQYF.

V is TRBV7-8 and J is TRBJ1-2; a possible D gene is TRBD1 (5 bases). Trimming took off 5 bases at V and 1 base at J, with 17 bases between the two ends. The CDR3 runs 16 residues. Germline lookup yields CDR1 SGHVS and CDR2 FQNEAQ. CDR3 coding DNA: TGTGCCAGCAGCCAAACTCCCGGGACGGATAACTATGGCTACACCTTC. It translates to CASSQTPGTDNYGYTF.